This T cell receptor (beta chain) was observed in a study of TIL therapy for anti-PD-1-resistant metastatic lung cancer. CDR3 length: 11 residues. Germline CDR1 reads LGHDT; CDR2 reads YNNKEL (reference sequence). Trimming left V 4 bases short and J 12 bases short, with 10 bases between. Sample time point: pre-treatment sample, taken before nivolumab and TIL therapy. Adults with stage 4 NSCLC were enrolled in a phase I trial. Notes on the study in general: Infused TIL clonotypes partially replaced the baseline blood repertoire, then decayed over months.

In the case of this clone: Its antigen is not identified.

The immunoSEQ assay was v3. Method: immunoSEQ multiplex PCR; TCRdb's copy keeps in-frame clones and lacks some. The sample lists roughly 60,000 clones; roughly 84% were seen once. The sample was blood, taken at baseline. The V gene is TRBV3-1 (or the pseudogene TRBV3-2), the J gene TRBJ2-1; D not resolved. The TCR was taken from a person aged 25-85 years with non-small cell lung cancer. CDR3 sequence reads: CASSRSALQFF. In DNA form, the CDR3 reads TGTGCCAGCAGCCGATCGGCGTTGCAGTTCTTC.